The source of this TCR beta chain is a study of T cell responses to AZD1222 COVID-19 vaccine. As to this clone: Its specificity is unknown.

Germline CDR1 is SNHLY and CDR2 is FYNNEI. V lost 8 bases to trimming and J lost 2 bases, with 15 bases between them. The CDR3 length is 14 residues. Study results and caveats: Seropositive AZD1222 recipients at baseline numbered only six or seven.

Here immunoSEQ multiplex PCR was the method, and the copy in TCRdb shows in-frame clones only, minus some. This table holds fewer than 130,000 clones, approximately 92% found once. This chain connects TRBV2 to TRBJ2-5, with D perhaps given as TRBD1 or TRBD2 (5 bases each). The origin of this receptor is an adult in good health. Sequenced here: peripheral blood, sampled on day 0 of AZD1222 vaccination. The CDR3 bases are TGTGCCAGCTGGGACGTGGGTGAGCAAGAGACCCAGTACTTC. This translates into CASWDVGEQETQYF.